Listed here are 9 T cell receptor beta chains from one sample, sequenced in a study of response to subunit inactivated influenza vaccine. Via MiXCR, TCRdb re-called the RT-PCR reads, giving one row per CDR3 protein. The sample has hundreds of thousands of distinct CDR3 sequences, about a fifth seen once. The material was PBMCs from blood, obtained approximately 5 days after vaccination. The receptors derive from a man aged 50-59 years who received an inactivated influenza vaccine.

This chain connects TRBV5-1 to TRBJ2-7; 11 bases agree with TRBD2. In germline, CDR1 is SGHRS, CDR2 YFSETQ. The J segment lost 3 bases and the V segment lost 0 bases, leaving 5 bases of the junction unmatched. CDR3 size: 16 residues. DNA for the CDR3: TGCGCCAGCAGCTTGGAAGGGACTAGCGGATTCTACGAGCAGTACTTC. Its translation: CASSLEGTSGFYEQYF.

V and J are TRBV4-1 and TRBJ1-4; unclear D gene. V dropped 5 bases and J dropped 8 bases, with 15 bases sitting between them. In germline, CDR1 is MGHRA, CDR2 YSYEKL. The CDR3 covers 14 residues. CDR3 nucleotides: TGCGCCAGCAGCTCCCCCGGACGGCGGGAAAAACTGTTTTTT. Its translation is CASSSPGRREKLFF.

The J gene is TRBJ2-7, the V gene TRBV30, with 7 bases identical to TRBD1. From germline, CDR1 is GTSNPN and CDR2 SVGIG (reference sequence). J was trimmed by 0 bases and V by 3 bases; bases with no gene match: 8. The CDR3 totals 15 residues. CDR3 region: CAWRAGTASSYEQYF. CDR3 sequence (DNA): TGTGCCTGGAGAGCCGGGACAGCCAGCTCCTACGAGCAGTACTTC.

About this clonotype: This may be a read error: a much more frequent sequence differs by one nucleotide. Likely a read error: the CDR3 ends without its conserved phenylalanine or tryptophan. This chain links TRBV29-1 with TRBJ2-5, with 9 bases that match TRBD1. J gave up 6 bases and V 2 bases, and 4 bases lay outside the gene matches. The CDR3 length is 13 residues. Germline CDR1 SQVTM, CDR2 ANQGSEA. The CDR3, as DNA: TGCAGCGTTGAACGGGACAGGGTTAAGACCCAGTACATC. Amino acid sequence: CSVERDRVKTQYI.

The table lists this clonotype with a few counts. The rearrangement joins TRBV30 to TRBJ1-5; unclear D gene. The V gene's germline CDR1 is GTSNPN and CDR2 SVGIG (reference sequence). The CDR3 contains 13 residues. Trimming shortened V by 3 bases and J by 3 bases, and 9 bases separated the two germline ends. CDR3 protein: CAWSRDFNQPQHF. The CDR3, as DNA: TGTGCCTGGAGCCGGGATTTCAATCAGCCCCAGCATTTT.

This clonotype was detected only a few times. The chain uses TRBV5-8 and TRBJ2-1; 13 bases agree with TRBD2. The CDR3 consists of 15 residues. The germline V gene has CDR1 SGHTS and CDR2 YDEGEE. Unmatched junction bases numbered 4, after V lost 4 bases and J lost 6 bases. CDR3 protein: CASSRTSGSSNEQFF. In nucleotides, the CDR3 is TGTGCCAGCAGCAGGACTAGCGGGAGCAGCAATGAGCAGTTCTTC.

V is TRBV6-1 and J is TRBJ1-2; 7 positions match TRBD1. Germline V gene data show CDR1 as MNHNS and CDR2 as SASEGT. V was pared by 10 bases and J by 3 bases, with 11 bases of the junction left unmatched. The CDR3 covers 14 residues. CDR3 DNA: TGTGCCACCCCGGTCCAGGGACAGTACTATGGCTACACCTTC. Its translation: CATPVQGQYYGYTF.

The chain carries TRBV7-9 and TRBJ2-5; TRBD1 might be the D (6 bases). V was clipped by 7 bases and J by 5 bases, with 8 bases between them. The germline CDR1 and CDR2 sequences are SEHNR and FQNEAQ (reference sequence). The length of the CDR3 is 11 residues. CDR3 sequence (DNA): TGTGCCAGCAACAGGGAGGAGACCCAGTACTTC. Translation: CASNREETQYF.

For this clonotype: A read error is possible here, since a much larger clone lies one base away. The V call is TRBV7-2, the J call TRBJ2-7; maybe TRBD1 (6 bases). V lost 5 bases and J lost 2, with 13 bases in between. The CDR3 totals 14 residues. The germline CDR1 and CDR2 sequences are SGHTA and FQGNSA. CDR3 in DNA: TGTGCCAGCAGCCCCCGACAGGAAGCCTACGAGCAGTACTTC. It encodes CASSPRQEAYEQYF.